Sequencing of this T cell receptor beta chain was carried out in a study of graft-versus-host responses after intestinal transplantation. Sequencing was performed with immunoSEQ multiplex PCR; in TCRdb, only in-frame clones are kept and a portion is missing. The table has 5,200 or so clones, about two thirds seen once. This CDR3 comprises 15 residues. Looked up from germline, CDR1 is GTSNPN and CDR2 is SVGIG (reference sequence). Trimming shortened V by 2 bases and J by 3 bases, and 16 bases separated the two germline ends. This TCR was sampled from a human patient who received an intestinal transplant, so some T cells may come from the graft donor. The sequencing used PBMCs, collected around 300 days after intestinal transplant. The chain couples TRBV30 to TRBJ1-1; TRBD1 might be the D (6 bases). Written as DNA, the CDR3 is TGTGCCTGGAGTCGAGGCGGGGGCTGGGACACTGAAGCTTTCTTT. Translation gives CAWSRGGGWDTEAFF.